This TCR beta chain comes out of a study of cytomegalovirus exposure and HLA in healthy donors. Study results and caveats: Most likely, a cluster of highly shared sequence variants arose as a sequencing artifact. When presence/absence was analysed, sequencing depth was taken to be roughly uniform across donors.

13 Jbeta primers and 60 Vbeta primers were used for the PCR. Data came from immunoSEQ multiplex PCR; TCRdb stores just in-frame clones and leaves some out. The sample shows 180,000 or so clones, about four fifths of them seen only once. Though probably carrying unrecorded immune exposures, donors were nominally healthy at sampling. Trimming left V 2 bases short and J 4 bases short, with 19 bases between. The CDR3 has 17 residues. Germline assignment: CDR1 SGHAT and CDR2 FQNNGV. Comments on this clone: Its antigen is still unknown.

This rearrangement joins TRBV11-2 to TRBJ2-3; possible D gene TRBD2, 6 bases. The clonotype originates from a male donor in good health and CMV-seronegative. Sequencing was carried out using PBMCs. The CDR3 DNA is TGTGCCAGCAGCTTAACCCCCCCGGGCGGAGGGGCAGATACGCAGTATTTT. As protein: CASSLTPPGGGADTQYF.